This T cell receptor (beta chain) originates from a study of cytomegalovirus exposure and HLA in healthy donors. As concerns this clone: Antigen unknown.

Overall study findings and caveats: The HLA-A and HLA-B alleles of most subjects were reportedly predicted accurately from TCR beta sequences. Later analysis placed DRB1 highest and HLA-C lowest in TCR association rates, which differed by HLA locus. Per a later analysis, HLA-associated TCR beta chains showed more clonal expansion than other, equally common TCR beta chains. For TCR beta chains, V- and J-gene trimming was later linked to a missense DCLRE1C variant.

PCR involved 60 Vbeta and 13 Jbeta primers. The table came from immunoSEQ multiplex PCR; TCRdb's copy has only in-frame clones and leaves some out. Of 90,000 to 120,000 clones in the sample, over 60% were seen once. The CDR3 consists of 12 residues. The V end was cut by 3 bases, the J end by 8 bases, with 8 bases between. Germline V gene lookup returns CDR1 LNHDA and CDR2 SQIVND (reference sequence). Sequencing used PBMCs. The chain links TRBV19 to TRBJ2-1; maybe TRBD2 (5 bases). The origin of this receptor is a male donor in good health and CMV-seronegative. The CDR3 spells CASSILRDEQFF. DNA for the CDR3: TGTGCCAGTAGTATTTTGCGGGATGAGCAGTTCTTC.